Listed here are 31 T cell receptor beta chains from one sample, sequenced in a study of blood T cells in healthy people across ages. The second PCR ran about 6 to 12 cycles with a sample-barcoded 5' primer and J-beta primers. A single record per CDR3 protein comes from TCRdb applying MiXCR to the 5' RACE reads. The repertoire includes hundreds of thousands of distinct CDR3 sequences, 58% of them detected once, and about 20% sits in the top ten. Sequencing was done on a sample of blood. The origin of the receptors is a man aged 25-45 years in good health.

The V gene is TRBV29-1, the J gene TRBJ2-7, with D perhaps matching TRBD1 (5 bases). Germline loops: CDR1 SQVTM, CDR2 ANQGSEA. There are 14 residues in the CDR3. V lost 4 bases, J lost 7 bases, and 20 bases lay in between. The CDR3 loop is CSVVLSSGAWEQYF. CDR3 sequence (DNA): TGCAGCGTTGTATTAAGTTCTGGGGCCTGGGAGCAGTACTTC.

This clonotype was observed a handful of times. The chain has TRBV10-3 and TRBJ2-7, with a possible D match to TRBD2 (6 bases). The J call may be incorrect, as the DNA end agrees better with TRBJ2-5. CDR3 size: 15 residues. Germline assignment: CDR1 ENHRY and CDR2 SYGVKD. In DNA form, the CDR3 reads TGTGCCATCAGGGGCGGCGGGGAGATGGGAGAGACCCAGTACTTC. It yields the protein CAIRGGGEMGETQYF.

For the CDR3, the DNA is TGCGCCAGCAGTCCGGAACCAAATGAGCAGTTCTTC. Translating gives CASSPEPNEQFF. This chain joins TRBV5-1 and TRBJ2-1; D remains unclear. V lost 5 bases and J 7 bases, leaving 10 bases between the germline ends. The CDR3 spans 12 residues. The germline V gene encodes CDR1 SGHRS and CDR2 YFSETQ.

The rearrangement joins TRBV12-3 or TRBV12-4 to TRBJ1-3; no firm D call. This CDR3 region has 12 residues. V lost 6 bases and J lost 4, with 7 bases in between. The CDR3 reads CASSEIGNTIYF. In DNA form, the CDR3 reads TGTGCCAGCAGCGAAATAGGAAACACCATATATTTT.

This chain uses TRBV4-3 with TRBJ1-2, with D perhaps TRBD1 (5 bases). Trimming pared 0 bases from V and 5 bases from J, leaving 13 bases between. In germline, CDR1 is LGHNA, CDR2 YSLEER. The CDR3 contains 15 residues. The CDR3, as DNA: TGCGCCAGCAGCCAAGATGGGGGAACCGCGTATGGCTACACCTTC. The encoded protein is CASSQDGGTAYGYTF.

This clonotype occurred a few times. One base away lies a much larger clone, so this may be a sequencing read error. V and J are TRBV3-1 and TRBJ2-5; D gene ambiguous. The CDR3 runs 14 residues. From germline, CDR1 is LGHDT and CDR2 YNNKEL (reference sequence). V lost 4 bases, J lost 11 bases, and 20 bases lay in between. Here the CDR3 DNA reads TGTGCCAGCAGCCTCGGCGGACCGGCGGATGAGCAGTACTTC. Encoded protein: CASSLGGPADEQYF.

This clonotype appeared a few times. The chain combines TRBV4-2 with TRBJ2-5; 7 bases map to TRBD2. The germline V gene encodes CDR1 LGHNA and CDR2 YNFKEQ. Losses at the gene ends were 4 bases for V and 5 bases for J; bases not matched to a gene: 7. This CDR3 contains 14 residues. The CDR3 loop is CASSRGLGLETQYF. CDR3 coding DNA: TGTGCCAGCAGCCGAGGACTAGGCCTGGAGACCCAGTACTTC.

The V gene is TRBV25-1, the J gene TRBJ2-7; possibly TRBD1 for D (5 bases). V lost 3 bases, J lost 3 bases, and 9 bases lay in between. The CDR3 covers 13 residues. CDR1 and CDR2 (germline): MGHDK, SYGVNS. CDR3 sequence reads: CASSEQGFYEQYF. CDR3 nucleotides: TGTGCCAGCAGTGAGCAGGGTTTCTACGAGCAGTACTTC.

The rearrangement joins TRBV20-1 to TRBJ1-5; weak D call: TRBD1 (5 bases). Trimming shortened V by 2 bases and J by 0 bases, and 11 bases separated the two germline ends. This CDR3 comprises 15 residues. Germline V gene lookup returns CDR1 DFQATT and CDR2 SNEGSKA (reference sequence). The CDR3 is CSARSPGYSNQPQHF. As DNA, the CDR3 is TGCAGTGCTAGATCCCCAGGGTATAGCAATCAGCCCCAGCATTTT.

The V and J genes are TRBV9 and TRBJ2-1; 10 bases line up with TRBD2. Per the germline V gene, CDR1 is SGDLS and CDR2 is YYNGEE. The ends lost 0 bases at V and 8 bases at J; junction bases unmatched: 11. The CDR3 contains 17 residues. The CDR3 is CASSVGWLAGVSDEQFF. The CDR3 DNA sequence: TGTGCCAGCAGCGTAGGTTGGCTAGCGGGAGTTTCGGATGAGCAGTTCTTC.

This clonotype was seen a single time. The chain employs TRBV7-2 and TRBJ2-6; no definite D call. CDR1 and CDR2 from the germline V gene are SGHTA and FQGNSA. The CDR3 sequence is 16 residues long. The ends were cut back, 1 base at V and 3 bases at J, with 10 bases in the middle. The CDR3 spells CASSLGGVGGANVLTF. DNA for the CDR3: TGTGCCAGCAGCTTAGGAGGAGTGGGTGGGGCCAACGTCCTGACTTTC. The full variable domain, rest sourced from reference TRBV7-2 and TRBJ2-6, is GAGVSQSPSNKVTEKGKDVELRCDPISGHTALYWYRQSLGQGLEFLIYFQGNSAPDKSGLPSDRFSAERTGGSVSTLTIQRTQQEDSAVYLCASSLGGVGGANVLTFGAGSRLTVL.

This chain uses TRBV28 with TRBJ2-3; 7 nucleotides match TRBD2. The CDR3 has 14 residues. The J segment lost 5 bases and the V segment lost 6 bases, leaving 8 bases of the junction unmatched. Germline loops: CDR1 MDHEN, CDR2 SYDVKM. The chain's CDR3 is CASSREREGDTQYF. The CDR3 bases are TGTGCCAGCAGCCGCGAAAGGGAGGGAGATACGCAGTATTTT.

V gene TRBV3-1 combines with J gene TRBJ1-4; D ambiguous. CDR1 is LGHDT, CDR2 YNNKEL, per germline (reference sequence). The V end was cut by 5 bases, the J end by 0 bases, with 7 bases between. The CDR3 length is 14 residues. The CDR3 DNA reads TGTGCCAGCAGCTGGGATACAACTAATGAAAAACTGTTTTTT. As protein: CASSWDTTNEKLFF.

The rearrangement uses TRBV20-1 and TRBJ1-4; TRBD1 matches 11 bases. J lost 8 bases, V lost 2 bases, and 4 bases had no gene match. CDR3 length: 14 residues. The V gene's germline CDR1 is DFQATT and CDR2 SNEGSKA (reference sequence). In DNA form, the CDR3 reads TGCAGTGCTAGAATGGACAGGGGGCGAGAAAAACTGTTTTTT. Translation: CSARMDRGREKLFF.

The chain recombines TRBV20-1 with TRBJ2-7; the D is unclear. The closer fit of TRBJ2-5 to the DNA end suggests the J call may be wrong. The CDR3 runs 13 residues. Germline values: CDR1 DFQATT, CDR2 SNEGSKA (reference sequence). CDR3: CSGGHGVKETQYF. The CDR3 bases are TGCAGTGGTGGGCACGGAGTTAAAGAGACCCAGTACTTC.

The genes are TRBV12-3 or TRBV12-4 and TRBJ2-3; TRBD2 matches at 7 bases. The CDR3 spans 13 residues. V shed 6 bases, J shed 6 bases, and the junction held 6 bases outside the gene matches. This chain's CDR3 is CASSWVGGDTQYF. The DNA for the CDR3 is TGTGCCAGCAGCTGGGTGGGGGGGGATACGCAGTATTTT.

The CDR3 is CASSQDTRGALNEQFF. The CDR3 coding sequence is TGCGCCAGCAGCCAAGATACTAGAGGGGCCCTCAATGAGCAGTTCTTC. The chain carries TRBV4-1 and TRBJ2-1, with D perhaps given as TRBD1 or TRBD2 (5 bases each). V was trimmed by 0 bases and J by 6 bases, leaving 15 bases between them. Germline CDR1 and CDR2: MGHRA and YSYEKL. The CDR3 contains 16 residues.

This clonotype came up once. The chain is built from TRBV7-9 and TRBJ2-7; 8 bases are a match to TRBD1. This CDR3 has 16 residues. Germline-derived CDR1 and CDR2 are SEHNR and FQNEAQ (reference sequence). J gave up 0 bases and V 7 bases, and 11 bases lay outside the gene matches. CDR3 region: CASTRGGQDSSYEQYF. The CDR3 DNA reads as TGTGCCAGCACCCGAGGGGGACAGGATAGCTCCTACGAGCAGTACTTC. The full variable domain, rest sourced from reference TRBV7-9 and TRBJ2-7, is DTGVSQNPRHKITKRGQNVTFRCDPISEHNRLYWYRQTLGQGPEFLTYFQNEAQLEKSRLLSDRFSAERPKGSFSTLEIQRTEQGDSAMYLCASTRGGQDSSYEQYFGPGTRLTVT.

The chain joins TRBV20-1 to TRBJ1-2; D perhaps matches TRBD1 (6 bases). The germline V gene encodes CDR1 DFQATT and CDR2 SNEGSKA (reference sequence). The CDR3 is 17 amino acids. V lost 6 bases, J lost 8 bases, and 31 bases lay in between. CDR3 nucleotides: TGCAGTGCCATCACCCACATAAGGGAAGGGGGTCGAGGGGGCTACACCTTC. It codes for CSAITHIREGGRGGYTF.

CDR3 sequence: CASSQETRGNQPQHF. CDR3 sequence (DNA): TGTGCCAGCAGCCAAGAGACCAGGGGGAATCAGCCCCAGCATTTT. The chain is built from TRBV4-2 and TRBJ1-5; 7 nucleotides line up with TRBD1. Germline-derived CDR1 and CDR2 are LGHNA and YNFKEQ. J gave up 4 bases and V 0 bases, and 3 bases lay outside the gene matches. This CDR3 comprises 15 residues.

The V gene is TRBV5-1, the J gene TRBJ1-5; a weak D match, TRBD1 (5 bases). Trimming pared 4 bases from V and 5 bases from J, leaving 16 bases between. Germline assignment: CDR1 SGHRS and CDR2 YFSETQ. The length of the CDR3 is 15 residues. The CDR3: CASSPVQERDQPQHF. Written as DNA, the CDR3 is TGCGCCAGCAGCCCGGTACAGGAAAGGGATCAGCCCCAGCATTTT.

The chain links TRBV20-1 to TRBJ2-1; D unclear. The CDR3 has 14 amino acids. The V and J ends lost 3 bases and 10 bases respectively, with 19 bases between them. Germline-derived CDR1 and CDR2 are DFQATT and SNEGSKA (reference sequence). The DNA of the CDR3 is TGCAGTGCTAGGGCCGTGGAGAAGAACTACGAGCAGTTCTTC. It encodes CSARAVEKNYEQFF.

This clonotype has just a few counts. J is TRBJ1-6 and V is TRBV18, with D tentatively TRBD1 (6 bases). V dropped 4 bases and J dropped 8 bases, with 9 bases sitting between them. This CDR3 is built from 13 residues. Germline lookup yields CDR1 KGHSH and CDR2 LQKENI. In DNA form, the CDR3 reads TGTGCCAGCTCACAGGGGGGGTATTCACCCCTCCACTTT. This gives the protein CASSQGGYSPLHF.

This clonotype came up a few times. CDR3 nucleotides: TGTGCCAGCAGCCCCCTTCTTGAAGACCAAACTTGGAACGAGCAGTACTTC. This gives the protein CASSPLLEDQTWNEQYF. This chain uses TRBV7-9 with TRBJ2-5; the D is unclear. TRBJ2-7 matches the DNA end more closely, so the J call is doubtful. This CDR3 has 17 amino acids. Germline V gene sequence: CDR1 SEHNR, CDR2 FQNEAQ (reference sequence).

This chain joins TRBV29-1 and TRBJ2-3, with a possible D match to TRBD1 (7 bases). CDR1 is SQVTM and CDR2 is ANQGSEA in the germline V gene. The CDR3 spans 13 residues. Trimming removed 7 bases at V and 5 bases at J, with 16 bases between. The CDR3 spells CSAGEQGGDTQYF. CDR3 in DNA: TGCAGCGCGGGCGAGCAGGGGGGAGATACGCAGTATTTT.

This clonotype was seen a few times. The chain joins TRBV3-1 to TRBJ2-7; D possibly corresponds to TRBD1 (6 bases). Per the germline V gene, CDR1 is LGHDT and CDR2 is YNNKEL (reference sequence). V lost 3 bases, J lost 3 bases, and 27 bases lay in between. The length of the CDR3 is 19 residues. CDR3: CASSQIPPSGTREVYEQYF. The CDR3 nucleotides read TGTGCCAGCAGCCAGATCCCCCCATCCGGGACACGTGAGGTCTACGAGCAGTACTTC.

There are a few counts of this clonotype. Mismatch with germline at one junction end may stem from a read error. The chain combines TRBV27 with TRBJ1-2; D is ambiguous. The CDR3 loop spans 13 amino acids. Germline values: CDR1 MNHEY, CDR2 SMNVEV (reference sequence). The CDR3 loop reads CASSLYRDYGYTF. CDR3 nucleotide sequence: TGTGCCAGCAGCTTATACCGCGATTATGGCTACACCTTC.

The chain combines TRBV28 with TRBJ2-7, with D uncertain. Looked up from germline, CDR1 is MDHEN and CDR2 is SYDVKM. The CDR3 is 12 residues long. V lost 4 bases and J 3 bases, leaving 7 bases between the germline ends. This chain's CDR3 is CASSWGIYEQYF. The CDR3 DNA sequence: TGTGCCAGCAGTTGGGGTATCTACGAGCAGTACTTC. Full variable domain (remainder filled in from reference TRBV28 and TRBJ2-7): DVKVTQSSRYLVKRTGEKVFLECVQDMDHENMFWYRQDPGLGLRLIYFSYDVKMKEKGDIPEGYSVSREKKERFSLILESASTNQTSMYLCASSWGIYEQYFGPGTRLTVT.

As regards this clonotype: Given a much more abundant clone one base away, this may be a read error. The chain uses TRBV7-9 and TRBJ2-5, with 8 bases lining up with TRBD1. The CDR3 runs to 16 residues. CDR1 SEHNR and CDR2 FQNEAQ come from the germline V gene (reference sequence). After removal of 7 bases from V and 4 bases from J, the junction contained 14 bases not matched to a gene. As DNA, the CDR3 is TGTGCCAGCAACTTGGCCTTTGACAGGGGCCTAGAGACCCAGTACTTC. Protein: CASNLAFDRGLETQYF.

This clonotype was observed once. The gene calls are TRBV4-3 and TRBJ2-1, with unresolved D. Germline V CDR1 and CDR2: LGHNA, YSLEER. The CDR3 has 16 amino acids. Between the trimmed V and J ends, which lost 0 bases and 0 bases, there was a span of 9 bases. The CDR3 loop is CASSQESQSSYNEQFF. The CDR3 coding sequence is TGCGCCAGCAGCCAAGAATCCCAGTCCTCCTACAATGAGCAGTTCTTC.

The V gene is TRBV6-2 or TRBV6-3, the J gene TRBJ1-1; D gene uncertain. Germline-derived CDR1 and CDR2 are MNHEY and SVGEGT. This CDR3 is built from 14 residues. The germline V and J ends were trimmed by 3 bases and 1 base, with 9 bases remaining between them. DNA for the CDR3: TGTGCCAGCAGTTATAGGGCCACGAACACTGAAGCTTTCTTT. It yields the protein CASSYRATNTEAFF.